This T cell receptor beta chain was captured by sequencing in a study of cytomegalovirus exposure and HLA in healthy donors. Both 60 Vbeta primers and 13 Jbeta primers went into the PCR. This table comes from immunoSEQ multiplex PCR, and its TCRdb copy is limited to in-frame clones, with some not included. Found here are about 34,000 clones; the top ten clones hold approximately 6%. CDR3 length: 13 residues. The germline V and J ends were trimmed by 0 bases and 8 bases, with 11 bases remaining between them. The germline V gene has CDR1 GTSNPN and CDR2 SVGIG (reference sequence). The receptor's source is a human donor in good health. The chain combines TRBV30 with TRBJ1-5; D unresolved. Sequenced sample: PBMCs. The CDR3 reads CAWSVGGKEPQHF. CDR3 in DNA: TGTGCCTGGAGTGTCGGCGGAAAGGAGCCCCAGCATTTT.